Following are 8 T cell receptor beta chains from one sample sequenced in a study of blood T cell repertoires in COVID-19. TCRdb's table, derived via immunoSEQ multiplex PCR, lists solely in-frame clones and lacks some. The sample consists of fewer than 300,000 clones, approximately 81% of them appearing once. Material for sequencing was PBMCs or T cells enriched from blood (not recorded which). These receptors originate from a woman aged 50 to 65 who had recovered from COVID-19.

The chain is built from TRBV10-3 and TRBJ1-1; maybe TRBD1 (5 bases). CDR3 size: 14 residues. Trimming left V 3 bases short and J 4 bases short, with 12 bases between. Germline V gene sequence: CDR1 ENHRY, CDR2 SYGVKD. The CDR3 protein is CAISDDRPSTEAFF. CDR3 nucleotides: TGTGCCATCAGTGATGACAGACCGTCCACTGAAGCTTTCTTT.

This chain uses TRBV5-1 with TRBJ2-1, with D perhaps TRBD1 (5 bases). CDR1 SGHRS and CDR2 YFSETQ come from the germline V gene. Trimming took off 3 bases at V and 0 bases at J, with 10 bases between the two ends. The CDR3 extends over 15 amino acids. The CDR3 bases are TGCGCCAGCAGCTACAGGATTAGCTCCTACAATGAGCAGTTCTTC. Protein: CASSYRISSYNEQFF. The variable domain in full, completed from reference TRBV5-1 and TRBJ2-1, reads KAGVTQTPRYLIKTRGQQVTLSCSPISGHRSVSWYQQTPGQGLQFLFEYFSETQRNKGNFPGRFSGRQFSNSRSEMNVSTLELGDSALYLCASSYRISSYNEQFFGPGTRLTVL.

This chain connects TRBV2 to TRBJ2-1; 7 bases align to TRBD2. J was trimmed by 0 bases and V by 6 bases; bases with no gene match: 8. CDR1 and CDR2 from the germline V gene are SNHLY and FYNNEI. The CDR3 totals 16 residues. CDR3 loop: CASRESGISSYNEQFF. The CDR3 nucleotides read TGTGCCAGCAGGGAAAGCGGGATCAGCTCCTACAATGAGCAGTTCTTC.

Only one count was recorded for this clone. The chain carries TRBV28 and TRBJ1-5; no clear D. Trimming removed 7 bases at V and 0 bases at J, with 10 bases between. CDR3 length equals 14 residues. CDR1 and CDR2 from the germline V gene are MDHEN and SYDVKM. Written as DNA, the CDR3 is TGTGCCAGCAACACGGGGTATAGCAATCAGCCCCAGCATTTT. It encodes CASNTGYSNQPQHF.

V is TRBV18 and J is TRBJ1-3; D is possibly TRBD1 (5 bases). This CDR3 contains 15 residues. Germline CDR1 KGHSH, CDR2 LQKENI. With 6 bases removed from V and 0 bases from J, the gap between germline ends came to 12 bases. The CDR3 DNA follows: TGTGCCAGCTCCGATCAGGGTCACTCTGGAAACACCATATATTTT. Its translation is CASSDQGHSGNTIYF.

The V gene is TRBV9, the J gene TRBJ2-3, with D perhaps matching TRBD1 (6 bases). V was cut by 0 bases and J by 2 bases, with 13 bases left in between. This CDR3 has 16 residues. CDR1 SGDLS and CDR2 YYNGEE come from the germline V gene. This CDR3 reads CASSVAPGQSTDTQYF. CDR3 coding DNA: TGTGCCAGCAGCGTAGCCCCCGGACAGTCCACAGATACGCAGTATTTT.

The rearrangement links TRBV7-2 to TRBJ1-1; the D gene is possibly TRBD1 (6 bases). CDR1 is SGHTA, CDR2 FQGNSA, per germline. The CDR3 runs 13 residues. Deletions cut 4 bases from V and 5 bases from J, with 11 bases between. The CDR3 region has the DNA TGTGCCAGCAGCTCCCAGGGGCTAACTGAAGCTTTCTTT. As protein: CASSSQGLTEAFF.

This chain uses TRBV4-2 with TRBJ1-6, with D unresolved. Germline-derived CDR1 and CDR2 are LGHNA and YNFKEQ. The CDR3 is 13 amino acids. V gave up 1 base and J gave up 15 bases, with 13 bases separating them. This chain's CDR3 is CASSQVREPFLHF. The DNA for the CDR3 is TGTGCCAGCAGCCAAGTCCGGGAACCATTCCTCCACTTT.